This TCR beta chain was recovered during a study of blood T cell repertoires in COVID-19. Under the authors' procedure: Scientists estimated how many nucleated cells there were by amplifying reference gene primers. Clones were sequenced by immunoSEQ multiplex PCR, and TCRdb holds only the in-frame ones, with some missing. That table furnishes V, J and clone size, whereas the DNA furnished D and trimming. The sample consists of approximately 25,000 clones, about nine tenths of them appearing once. The CDR3 extends over 19 amino acids. Trimming removed 5 bases from V and 4 bases from J; junction bases left unmatched: 18. CDR1 and CDR2 from the germline V gene are MNHNY and SVGAGI (reference sequence).

This sequence originates from a man aged 45-60 years with active COVID-19. The V and J genes are TRBV6-6 and TRBJ2-2; 8 bases are shared with TRBD2. Material: peripheral blood. The chain's CDR3 is CASSPLVVAGQVGTGELFF. CDR3 DNA: TGTGCCAGCAGTCCCCTTGTGGTAGCGGGACAAGTAGGCACCGGGGAGCTGTTTTTT.